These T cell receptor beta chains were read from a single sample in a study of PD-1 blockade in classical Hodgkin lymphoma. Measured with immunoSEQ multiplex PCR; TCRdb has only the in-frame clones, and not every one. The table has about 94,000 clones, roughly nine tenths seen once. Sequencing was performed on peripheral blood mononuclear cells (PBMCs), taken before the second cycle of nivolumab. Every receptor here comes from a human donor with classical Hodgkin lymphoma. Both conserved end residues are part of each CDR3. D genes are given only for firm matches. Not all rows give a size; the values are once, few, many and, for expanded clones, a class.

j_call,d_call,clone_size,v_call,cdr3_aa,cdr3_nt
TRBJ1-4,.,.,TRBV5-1,CASSLYRSKWANEKLFF,TGCGCCAGCAGCTTGTACAGGTCTAAGTGGGCTAATGAAAAACTGTTTTTT
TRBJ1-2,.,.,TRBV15,CATSRDHRFGYTF,TGTGCCACCAGCAGAGATCACCGGTTCGGCTACACCTTC
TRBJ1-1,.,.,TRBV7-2,CASSLWRETETEAFF,TGTGCCAGCAGCTTATGGCGGGAAACAGAGACTGAAGCTTTCTTT
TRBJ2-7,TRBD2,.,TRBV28,CASSLLAGTSYYEQYF,TGTGCCAGCAGTCTCCTTGCCGGGACTAGCTACTACGAGCAGTACTTC
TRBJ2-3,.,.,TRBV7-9,CASSARRERGTDTQYF,TGTGCCAGCAGCGCCAGGAGGGAACGGGGCACAGATACGCAGTATTTT
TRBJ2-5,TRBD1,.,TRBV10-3,CAISDPGQGAQETQYF,TGTGCCATCAGTGATCCGGGACAGGGGGCTCAAGAGACCCAGTACTTC
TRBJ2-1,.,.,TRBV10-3,CAISESLPAYNEQFF,TGTGCCATCAGTGAGTCGCTGCCCGCCTACAATGAGCAGTTCTTC
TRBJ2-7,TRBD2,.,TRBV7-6,CASSLGASGALYEQYF,TGTGCCAGCAGCTTAGGGGCGAGCGGGGCTCTCTACGAGCAGTACTTC
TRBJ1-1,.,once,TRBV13,CASSLPVGVPEAFF,TGTGCCAGCAGCTTACCCGTGGGGGTACCTGAAGCTTTCTTT
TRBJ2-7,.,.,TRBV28,CASSPSDDDNEQYF,TGTGCCAGCAGCCCGTCCGACGACGACAACGAGCAGTACTTC
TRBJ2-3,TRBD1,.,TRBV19,CASSPDRGNTQYF,TGTGCCAGTAGTCCCGACAGGGGAAATACGCAGTATTTT
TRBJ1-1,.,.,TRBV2,CASSEKLRLEAFF,TGTGCCAGCAGTGAAAAACTGAGACTTGAAGCTTTCTTT
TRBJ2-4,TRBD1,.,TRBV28,CASSLFRGLAKNIQYF,TGTGCCAGCAGTTTGTTCAGGGGGCTGGCCAAAAACATTCAGTACTTC
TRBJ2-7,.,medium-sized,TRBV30,CAWGDSYEQYF,TGTGCCTGGGGCGACAGCTACGAGCAGTACTTC
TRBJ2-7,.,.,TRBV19,CASSFDLDEQYF,TGTGCCAGTAGTTTCGACTTGGACGAGCAGTACTTC
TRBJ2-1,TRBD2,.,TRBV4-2,CASSQGLAGGPRDEQFF,TGTGCCAGCAGCCAAGGGCTAGCGGGGGGGCCGAGGGATGAGCAGTTCTTC
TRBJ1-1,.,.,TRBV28,CASSPLGTEAFF,TGTGCCAGCAGTCCTCTTGGCACTGAAGCTTTCTTT
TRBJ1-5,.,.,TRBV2,CASKQEGNQPQHF,TGTGCCAGCAAGCAGGAGGGCAATCAGCCCCAGCATTTT
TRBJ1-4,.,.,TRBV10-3,CAIKASGATNEKLFF,TGTGCCATCAAGGCGTCGGGGGCAACTAATGAAAAACTGTTTTTT
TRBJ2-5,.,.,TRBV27,CASSLGGRTQETQYF,TGTGCCAGCAGTTTAGGGGGCCGGACTCAAGAGACCCAGTACTTC
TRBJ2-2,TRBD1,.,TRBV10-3,CAISQTGANTGELFF,TGTGCCATCAGTCAGACAGGGGCGAACACCGGGGAGCTGTTTTTT
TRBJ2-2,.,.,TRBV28,CASSRWEIGELFF,TGTGCCAGCAGTCGATGGGAGATCGGGGAGCTGTTTTTT
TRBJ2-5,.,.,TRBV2,CATRPGRETQYF,TGTGCCACAAGACCAGGTAGGGAGACCCAGTACTTC
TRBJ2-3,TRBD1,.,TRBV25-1,CASSDPPGQGLTDTQYF,TGTGCCAGCAGTGATCCTCCGGGACAGGGACTCACAGATACGCAGTATTTT
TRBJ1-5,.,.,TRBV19,CASSPTGEGGQPQHF,TGTGCCAGTAGTCCGACGGGGGAAGGTGGACAGCCCCAGCATTTT
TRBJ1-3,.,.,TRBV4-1,CASSQPLEPGNTIYF,TGCGCCAGCAGCCAACCTTTGGAGCCCGGAAACACCATATATTTT
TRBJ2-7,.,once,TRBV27,CASSLEGTPKFEQYF,TGTGCCAGCAGTTTAGAGGGGACACCAAAATTCGAGCAGTACTTC
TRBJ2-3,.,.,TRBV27,CASSLRAGTADTQYF,TGTGCCAGCAGTTTGAGGGCGGGGACAGCAGATACGCAGTATTTT
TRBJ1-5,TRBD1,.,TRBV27,CASSLLLPLVQGNNQPQHF,TGTGCCAGCAGTTTACTTCTACCACTTGTACAGGGGAACAATCAGCCCCAGCATTTT
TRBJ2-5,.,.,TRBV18,CASSMSRETQYF,TGTGCCAGCTCAATGTCCCGTGAGACCCAGTACTTC
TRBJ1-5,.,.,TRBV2,CASSPAGGRQPQHF,TGTGCCAGCAGTCCGGCGGGGGGCCGGCAGCCCCAGCATTTT
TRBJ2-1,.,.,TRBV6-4,CASSPRAGSYNEQFF,TGTGCCAGCAGTCCCCGGGCGGGGAGCTACAATGAGCAGTTCTTC
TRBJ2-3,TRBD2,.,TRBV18,CASSPGLAGVKTDTQYF,TGTGCCAGCTCACCGGGACTAGCGGGAGTCAAGACAGATACGCAGTATTTT
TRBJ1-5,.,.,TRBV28,CASSVPPMGPQHF,TGTGCCAGCAGTGTCCCCCCTATGGGGCCCCAGCATTTT
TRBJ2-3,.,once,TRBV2,CANDRGVPLSTDTQYF,TGTGCCAACGACCGAGGGGTCCCACTAAGCACAGATACGCAGTATTTT
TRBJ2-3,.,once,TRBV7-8,CASSLRDSPDTQYF,TGTGCCAGCAGCTTAAGAGATAGCCCAGATACGCAGTATTTT
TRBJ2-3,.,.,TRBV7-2,CASSGASAIPQYF,TGTGCCAGCAGCGGTGCCTCGGCGATCCCGCAGTATTTT
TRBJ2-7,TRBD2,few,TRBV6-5,CASRPRDYSYEQYF,TGTGCCAGCAGGCCCCGGGACTACTCCTACGAGCAGTACTTC
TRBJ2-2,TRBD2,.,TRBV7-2,CASSPGLAGLTGELFF,TGTGCCAGCAGCCCAGGACTAGCGGGGCTCACCGGGGAGCTGTTTTTT
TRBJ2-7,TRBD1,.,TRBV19,CASSRRGQASYEQYF,TGTGCCAGTAGTAGGAGGGGACAGGCGTCCTACGAGCAGTACTTC
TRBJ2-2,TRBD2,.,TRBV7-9,CASSSDPTLTSGVTGELFF,TGTGCCAGCAGCTCCGACCCTACCCTTACTAGCGGGGTTACCGGGGAGCTGTTTTTT
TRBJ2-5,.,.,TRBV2,CAQGRIQETQYF,TGTGCCCAGGGCCGGATCCAAGAGACCCAGTACTTC
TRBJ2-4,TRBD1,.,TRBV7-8,CASSLGPFRDRGENIQYF,TGTGCCAGCAGCTTAGGCCCCTTCCGGGACAGGGGGGAAAACATTCAGTACTTC
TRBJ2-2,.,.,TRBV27,CASSVTGELFF,TGTGCCAGCAGCGTAACCGGGGAGCTGTTTTTT
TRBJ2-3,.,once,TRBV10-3,CAISPWNTDTQYF,TGTGCCATCAGTCCTTGGAACACAGATACGCAGTATTTT
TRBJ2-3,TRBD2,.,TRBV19,CASNPGGLAADTQYF,TGTGCCAGTAACCCTGGGGGACTAGCGGCTGATACGCAGTATTTT
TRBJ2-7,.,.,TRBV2,CASRVVISRQEVYEQYF,TGTGCCAGTCGGGTGGTGATTTCTCGGCAGGAGGTCTACGAGCAGTACTTC
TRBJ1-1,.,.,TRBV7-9,CASSRAGGTEAFF,TGTGCCAGCAGCAGGGCGGGGGGCACTGAAGCTTTCTTT
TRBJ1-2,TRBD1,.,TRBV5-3,CARSLVRTGPVSYGYTF,TGTGCCAGAAGCTTGGTAAGGACAGGCCCTGTCTCCTATGGCTACACCTTC
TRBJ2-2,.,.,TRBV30,CAWRLRVGTANTGELFF,TGTGCCTGGAGGCTCCGTGTGGGGACTGCTAACACCGGGGAGCTGTTTTTT
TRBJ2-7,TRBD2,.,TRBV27,CASMSRLAAYEQYF,TGTGCCAGCATGTCCCGACTAGCCGCCTACGAGCAGTACTTC
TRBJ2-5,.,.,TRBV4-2,CASSQDSALEWETQYF,TGTGCCAGCAGCCAAGACTCAGCCCTAGAATGGGAGACCCAGTACTTC